This T cell receptor beta chain is from a study of Graves' ophthalmopathy and Graves' hyperthyroidism. Certain patients were not enrolled. These were patients with other autoimmune diseases, uncontrolled infections, pregnancy or lactation. General study findings and limits: Clonotypes were expanded in thyroid at above 0.001 frequency, and most also appeared in blood.

RNA transcripts were the source from which TCR beta CDR3 regions were amplified. Following a first-round RT-PCR that used HTBI primers, a second-round multiplex PCR was carried out. From the multiplex PCR reads, TCRdb called clonotypes with MiXCR, one entry per CDR3 protein. The profile shows around 1,000,000 distinct CDR3 sequences, about 35% of them singletons. The sample holds a few counts of this clonotype. Its cognate antigen is unknown. The sequence derives from an adult man with Graves' hyperthyroidism. Sequencing was performed on peripheral blood or thyroid tissue (not recorded which).

This chain's CDR3 is CATSDSRQGGEKLFF. The DNA for the CDR3 is TGTGCCACCAGTGATTCGCGACAGGGAGGCGAAAAACTGTTTTTT. The rearrangement uses TRBV24-1 and TRBJ1-4, with 7 bases fitting TRBD1. The germline CDR1 and CDR2 sequences are KGHDR and SFDVKD. The CDR3 has 15 amino acids. V dropped 2 bases and J dropped 8; count of bases not matched to a gene: 7.